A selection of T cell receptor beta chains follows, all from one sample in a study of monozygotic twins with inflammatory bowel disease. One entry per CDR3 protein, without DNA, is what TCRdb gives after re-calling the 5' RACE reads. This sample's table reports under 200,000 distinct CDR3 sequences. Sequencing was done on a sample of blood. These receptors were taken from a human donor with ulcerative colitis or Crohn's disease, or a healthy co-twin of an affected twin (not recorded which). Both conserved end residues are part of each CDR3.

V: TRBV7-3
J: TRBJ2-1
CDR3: CASSLRASFPGFF

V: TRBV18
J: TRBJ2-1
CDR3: CASSPENGVGEQFF

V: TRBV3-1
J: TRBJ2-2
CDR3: CASSQLDEELFF

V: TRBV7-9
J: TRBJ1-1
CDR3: CASSLGDRGRWTEAFF

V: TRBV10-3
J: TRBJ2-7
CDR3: CAISESGGTVTSYEQYF

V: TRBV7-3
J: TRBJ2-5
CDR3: CASSSGGGRASKTQYF

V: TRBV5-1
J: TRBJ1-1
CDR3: CASSLGQSGNTEAFF

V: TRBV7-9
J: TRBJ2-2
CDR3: CASRPGQGTGELFF

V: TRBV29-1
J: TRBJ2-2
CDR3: CSVEGTSGDYTGELFF

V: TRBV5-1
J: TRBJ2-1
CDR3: CASSPKGDGAYNEQFF

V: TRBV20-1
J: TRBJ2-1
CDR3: CSAHPPGQAGEQFF

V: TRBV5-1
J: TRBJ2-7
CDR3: CASSLDRGSSYEQYF

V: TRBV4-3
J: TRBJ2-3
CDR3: CASSQDGTGEADTQYF

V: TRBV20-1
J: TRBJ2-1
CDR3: CSAPTSGSYNEQFF

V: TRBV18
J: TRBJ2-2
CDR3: CASSPQGAANTGELFF

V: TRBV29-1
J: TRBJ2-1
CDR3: CIIRGNNEQFF

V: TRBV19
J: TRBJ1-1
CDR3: CASSYEARTVNTEAFF

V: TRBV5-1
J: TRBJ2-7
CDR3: CASSSPGTTEQYF

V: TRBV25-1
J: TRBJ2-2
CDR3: CASSAQANTGELFF

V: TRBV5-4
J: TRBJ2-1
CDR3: CASSLGVRGGGGLNRQFF

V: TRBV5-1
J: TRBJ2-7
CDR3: CASSLGLAGGAYEQYF

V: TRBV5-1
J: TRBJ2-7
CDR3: CASSLDGQGSYEQYF

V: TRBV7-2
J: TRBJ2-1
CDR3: CASSFSGREGNEQFF

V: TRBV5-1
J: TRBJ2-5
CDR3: CASSDEQGIETQYF

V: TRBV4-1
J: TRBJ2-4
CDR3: CASSQEGTGGGKNIQYF

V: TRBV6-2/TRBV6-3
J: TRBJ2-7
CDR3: CASSFLEGSYEQYF

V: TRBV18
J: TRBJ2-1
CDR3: CASSPRLAGGLPDNEQFF

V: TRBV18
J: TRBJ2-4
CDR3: CASSPPPASAKNIQYF

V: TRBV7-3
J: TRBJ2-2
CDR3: CASSLTGRPGELFF

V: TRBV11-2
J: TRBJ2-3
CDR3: CASSLDIISTDTQYF

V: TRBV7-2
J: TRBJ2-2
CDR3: CASSLDLGTGNTGELFF

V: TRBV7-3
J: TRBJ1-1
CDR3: CASSPQGTGGNTEAFF

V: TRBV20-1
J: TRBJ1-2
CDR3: CSASSPGGDGYTF

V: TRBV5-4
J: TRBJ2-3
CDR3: CAGSFGGTQYF

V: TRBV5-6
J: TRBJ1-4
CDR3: CASSRGGLGEKLFF

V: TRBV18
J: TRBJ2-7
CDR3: CASSPSSDSSYEQYF

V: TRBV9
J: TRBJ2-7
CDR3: CASGPRAGYHEQYF

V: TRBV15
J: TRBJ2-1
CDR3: CATSRVGDWQFF

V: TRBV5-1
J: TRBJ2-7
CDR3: CASSLVGQFSYEQYF